These 9 T cell receptor beta chains were sequenced from one sample in a study of Ad26.COV2.S vaccination and SARS-CoV-2 variants. Treatment: 15 to 20 received Ad26.COV2.S at low or high dose, single or two shots; 5 received placebo; per-sample allocation not given. Specimens were obtained on day 63 following the first vaccine or placebo injection. Libraries were prepared by immunoSEQ multiplex PCR; TCRdb keeps only in-frame clonotypes and omits some of them. This repertoire shows roughly 700,000 clones, about 90% found once; its top ten account for over 1.3%. Here the sequenced sample was peripheral blood, taken in a trial of Ad26.COV2.S vaccine versus placebo. Every receptor here comes from a person aged 18 to 65 who received the Ad26.COV2.S COVID-19 vaccine or a placebo.

A single count supports this clone. V is TRBV19 and J is TRBJ1-1, with D possibly TRBD1 on 6 matching bases. Germline CDR1 and CDR2: LNHDA and SQIVND (reference sequence). This CDR3 is 14 amino acids long. Deletions cut 3 bases from V and 0 bases from J, with 8 bases between. The CDR3 region is CASSIRGMNTEAFF. For the CDR3, the DNA is TGTGCCAGTAGTATTAGGGGGATGAACACTGAAGCTTTCTTT.

V gene TRBV2 combines with J gene TRBJ1-5, with 7 bases lining up with TRBD1. Germline V CDR1 and CDR2: SNHLY, FYNNEI. The CDR3 is 15 amino acids. The V gene end was trimmed by 6 bases and the J gene end by 5 bases; junction bases not matched to a gene: 10. CDR3 bases: TGTGCCAGCAGACCGTTTTCAGGGGGGGATCAGCCCCAGCATTTT. As protein: CASRPFSGGDQPQHF.

In DNA, the CDR3 is TGTGCCAGTAGGAAATGGGCGGGTTTGGACACTGAAGCTTTCTTT. This translates into CASRKWAGLDTEAFF. The chain recombines TRBV19 with TRBJ1-1; D remains ambiguous. The germline V and J ends were trimmed by 6 bases and 3 bases, with 17 bases remaining between them. CDR1 is LNHDA, CDR2 SQIVND, per germline (reference sequence). The CDR3 covers 15 residues.

The rearrangement uses TRBV10-2 and TRBJ2-6; no clear D. Deletions cut 0 bases from V and 2 bases from J, with 8 bases between. Per the germline V gene, CDR1 is WSHSY and CDR2 is SAAADI. CDR3 length: 16 amino acids. CDR3 sequence reads: CASSESTRPGANVLTF. The CDR3 DNA reads TGCGCCAGCAGTGAGTCGACCCGGCCTGGGGCCAACGTCCTGACTTTC.

V is TRBV18 and J is TRBJ1-2; weak D call: TRBD1 (6 bases). The CDR3 totals 17 residues. Trimming removed 2 bases at V and 3 bases at J, with 19 bases between. Germline V gene data show CDR1 as KGHSH and CDR2 as LQKENI. CDR3 nucleotides: TGTGCCAGCTCACCAGTCTTCCCACAGGGAGGGGACTATGGCTACACCTTC. Amino acid sequence: CASSPVFPQGGDYGYTF.

CDR3 nucleotide sequence: TGTGCCAGTAGTCTCCGGGACAGGGAAGAAGCTTTCTTT. Its translation is CASSLRDREEAFF. The rearrangement joins TRBV19 to TRBJ1-1; TRBD1 matches 9 bases. V was clipped by 5 bases and J by 8 bases; unmatched bases: 6. The CDR3 length is 13 residues. The germline V gene encodes CDR1 LNHDA and CDR2 SQIVND (reference sequence). Full variable domain (missing parts from reference TRBV19 and TRBJ1-1): DGGITQSPKYLFRKEGQNVTLSCEQNLNHDAMYWYRQDPGQGLRLIYYSQIVNDFQKGDIAEGYSVSREKKESFPLTVTSAQKNPTAFYLCASSLRDREEAFFGQGTRLTVV.

The chain couples TRBV6-2 or TRBV6-3 to TRBJ1-1; D is possibly TRBD1 (5 bases). CDR1 MNHEY and CDR2 SVGEGT come from the germline V gene. There are 16 residues in the CDR3. V was trimmed by 6 bases and J by 0 bases, leaving 17 bases between them. The CDR3 loop is CASRPMEGRMNTEAFF. In nucleotides, the CDR3 is TGTGCCAGCAGACCTATGGAGGGGAGAATGAACACTGAAGCTTTCTTT.

Here the CDR3 DNA reads TGTGCCAGCAGCCTAACCGGGACAGGGGGAGCTGGAAACACCATATATTTT. The encoded protein is CASSLTGTGGAGNTIYF. This chain joins TRBV9 and TRBJ1-3; 11 bases line up with TRBD1. Trimming removed 4 bases from V and 2 bases from J; junction bases left unmatched: 8. Germline V gene sequence: CDR1 SGDLS, CDR2 YYNGEE. The CDR3 has 17 amino acids.

The rearrangement uses TRBV19 and TRBJ1-4, with unresolved D. Germline CDR1 and CDR2: LNHDA and SQIVND (reference sequence). V dropped 6 bases and J dropped 6 bases, with 11 bases sitting between them. The CDR3 contains 13 residues. This CDR3 is CASSGQWDEKLFF. DNA of the CDR3: TGTGCCAGTAGCGGGCAGTGGGATGAAAAACTGTTTTTT.